The 31 T cell receptor beta chains presented below share a single source sample, sequenced in a study of T cells in Graves' hyperthyroidism and ophthalmopathy. RNA transcripts yielded amplified TCR beta CDR3 regions. The HTBI set primed first-round TCR CDR3 RT-PCR. TCRdb itself ran the multiplex PCR reads through MiXCR, one entry per CDR3 protein. The sample has 130,000 to 150,000 distinct CDR3 sequences, 22% seen once; the top ten hold around 69%. The sequenced material came from blood. Receptors originate from a woman in her forties or fifties with Graves' hyperthyroidism that later progressed to Graves' ophthalmopathy.

In its sample, this clonotype was seen a few times. This sequence joins TRBV5-1 and TRBJ1-4, with unresolved D. The germline V gene has CDR1 SGHRS and CDR2 YFSETQ. The CDR3 spans 13 residues. Trimming stripped 0 bases from V and 8 bases from J, with 8 bases between. CDR3 DNA sequence: TGCGCCAGCAGCTTGGCGCAGGAAGAAAAACTGTTTTTT. Translated: CASSLAQEEKLFF.

The rearrangement uses TRBV27 and TRBJ2-7; 8 nucleotides match TRBD1. The CDR3 is made up of 17 amino acids. After removal of 4 bases from V and 4 bases from J, the junction contained 15 bases not matched to a gene. Germline V gene data show CDR1 as MNHEY and CDR2 as SMNVEV (reference sequence). CDR3 protein: CASSWASTGAFQYEQYF. The CDR3 nucleotides are TGTGCCAGCAGTTGGGCTTCGACAGGGGCTTTCCAATACGAGCAGTACTTC.

This clonotype has just a few counts. The chain recombines TRBV3-1 with TRBJ2-7; 11 bases match TRBD1. The V segment lost 2 bases and the J segment 1 base; nucleotides outside the gene matches: 16. CDR3 length: 20 residues. Germline-derived CDR1 and CDR2 are LGHDT and YNNKEL (reference sequence). CDR3 nucleotide sequence: TGTGCCAGCAGCCAATCATTTACCAGCGGGACAGGGGGTAGGTCCTACGAGCAGTACTTC. Its translation is CASSQSFTSGTGGRSYEQYF.

This clonotype was recorded many times. This rearrangement joins TRBV18 to TRBJ2-5, with a tentative D call TRBD2 (5 bases). Germline CDR1 and CDR2: KGHSH and LQKENI. V lost 2 bases and J lost 6, with 7 bases in between. CDR3 length: 12 amino acids. The CDR3 coding sequence is TGTGCCAGCTCACCAGACGGGAAGACCCAGTACTTC. Translation: CASSPDGKTQYF. Drawing the rest from reference TRBV18 and TRBJ2-5, the complete variable domain is NAGVMQNPRHLVRRRGQEARLRCSPMKGHSHVYWYRQLPEEGLKFMVYLQKENIIDESGMPKERFSAEFPKEGPSILRIQQVVRGDSAAYFCASSPDGKTQYFGPGTRLLVL.

The chain recombines TRBV12-3 or TRBV12-4 with TRBJ1-4; the D gene is possibly TRBD1 (5 bases). There are 16 residues in the CDR3. Trimming stripped 2 bases from V and 4 bases from J, with 14 bases between. DNA for the CDR3: TGTGCCAGCAGTTTATGGAGTGGGACCGGTAATGAAAAACTGTTTTTT. Its protein is CASSLWSGTGNEKLFF.

The rearrangement uses TRBV28 and TRBJ1-2, with TRBD1 identical over 9 bases. Looked up from germline, CDR1 is MDHEN and CDR2 is SYDVKM. The CDR3 is 15 residues long. V lost 5 bases to trimming and J lost 4 bases; unmatched junction nucleotides: 8. CDR3 in amino acids: CASSKQGALSYGYTF. The CDR3 DNA sequence: TGTGCCAGCAGTAAACAGGGGGCCCTCAGCTATGGCTACACCTTC.

This clonotype was recorded at least ten times. Here the CDR3 reads CASSRGTSGGLEQYF. CDR3 in DNA: TGTGCCAGCAGCCGCGGGACTAGCGGAGGCCTCGAGCAGTACTTC. The chain has TRBV3-1 and TRBJ2-7; TRBD2 aligns across 11 bases. The germline V gene has CDR1 LGHDT and CDR2 YNNKEL (reference sequence). The trim removed 4 bases at V and 6 bases at J, leaving 8 bases unmatched. This CDR3 has 15 amino acids.

This clonotype was seen only a few times. The chain couples TRBV7-9 to TRBJ1-4; TRBD1 matches 8 bases. Looked up from germline, CDR1 is SEHNR and CDR2 is FQNEAQ (reference sequence). The trim removed 1 base at V and 3 bases at J, leaving 4 bases unmatched. This CDR3 contains 16 residues. The CDR3 spells CASSLGRGLSNEKLFF. CDR3 sequence (DNA): TGTGCCAGCAGCTTAGGCAGGGGGCTATCTAATGAAAAACTGTTTTTT.

The chain joins TRBV18 to TRBJ2-1; 11 bases align to TRBD2. Germline assignment: CDR1 KGHSH and CDR2 LQKENI. The CDR3 is 16 residues long. Trimming took 3 bases from V and 6 from J; bases not matched to a gene: 7. CDR3: CASSPSLAGGVNEQFF. CDR3 nucleotide sequence: TGTGCCAGCTCACCGTCCCTAGCGGGAGGCGTCAATGAGCAGTTCTTC.

About this clonotype itself: The junction departs from germline at one end; a sequencing error may be responsible. The V and J genes are TRBV5-6 and TRBJ2-2; 11 bases map to TRBD2. The CDR3 has 15 amino acids. CDR1 and CDR2 (germline): SGHDT, YYEEEE. The chain's CDR3 is CASSPGLAVTGELFF. CDR3 sequence (DNA): TGCGCCAGCAGCCCGGGACTAGCGGTGACCGGGGAGCTGTTTTTT.

V gene TRBV20-1 combines with J gene TRBJ1-3; D is undetermined. Germline CDR1 and CDR2: DFQATT and SNEGSKA (reference sequence). The ends were cut back, 0 bases at V and 4 bases at J, with 19 bases in the middle. CDR3 length: 17 residues. Here the CDR3 DNA reads TGCAGTGCTAGAGATCGGCCCGGCGGGAGTCCGGGAAACACCATATATTTT. It yields the protein CSARDRPGGSPGNTIYF.

In this sample, this clonotype turned up many times. The chain carries TRBV2 and TRBJ2-7; 7 nucleotides align to TRBD1. The CDR3 runs 14 residues. With 6 bases clipped from V and 3 bases from J, the junction kept 8 bases outside the gene matches. The germline V gene has CDR1 SNHLY and CDR2 FYNNEI. CDR3 DNA: TGTGCCAGCAGGGAGGACAGGTCCGTCTACGAGCAGTACTTC. It encodes CASREDRSVYEQYF.

This chain uses TRBV20-1 with TRBJ2-7; a weak D match, TRBD1 (6 bases). The CDR3 sequence is 13 residues long. Germline V gene lookup returns CDR1 DFQATT and CDR2 SNEGSKA (reference sequence). Trimming left V 5 bases short and J 2 bases short, with 13 bases between. The CDR3 reads CSAGTPLTYEQYF. The DNA of the CDR3 is TGCAGTGCTGGGACACCGCTGACCTACGAGCAGTACTTC.

V usage is TRBV10-1 and J usage is TRBJ2-3; D perhaps matches TRBD1 (5 bases). From germline, CDR1 is WNHNN and CDR2 SYGVQD (reference sequence). The V and J ends lost 3 bases and 6 bases respectively, with 16 bases between them. The CDR3 totals 15 residues. The CDR3 spells CASSDKGIGRDTQYF. In nucleotides, the CDR3 is TGCGCCAGCAGTGACAAGGGGATCGGCCGCGATACGCAGTATTTT.

V gene TRBV9 combines with J gene TRBJ2-7; 7 bases match TRBD1. With V trimmed by 0 bases and J by 0 bases, 3 bases remained unmatched. CDR3 size: 15 residues. CDR1 is SGDLS and CDR2 is YYNGEE in the germline V gene. The CDR3 region is CASSVGWDSSYEQYF. The DNA for the CDR3 is TGTGCCAGCAGCGTAGGGTGGGACAGCTCCTACGAGCAGTACTTC.

This clonotype was found many times. The J gene is TRBJ2-3, the V gene TRBV9; 10 bases agree with TRBD1. The CDR3 sequence is 15 residues long. V dropped 4 bases and J dropped 7; count of bases not matched to a gene: 9. Looked up from germline, CDR1 is SGDLS and CDR2 is YYNGEE. The CDR3 DNA reads TGTGCCAGCAGCTCCCTCGACAGGGGGCGTCATACGCAGTATTTT. It specifies CASSSLDRGRHTQYF.

This clonotype was seen ten or more times. The V call is TRBV20-1, the J call TRBJ1-1; D gene uncertain. The V gene lost 4 bases and the J gene lost 0 bases, with 9 bases spanning the gap. The V gene's germline CDR1 is DFQATT and CDR2 SNEGSKA (reference sequence). CDR3 size: 13 residues. This CDR3 reads CSANRGMNTEAFF. Here the CDR3 DNA reads TGCAGTGCTAACCGAGGTATGAACACTGAAGCTTTCTTT.

In this sample, this clonotype turned up many times. The rearrangement uses TRBV20-1 and TRBJ2-1; D perhaps matches TRBD1 (5 bases). V dropped 4 bases and J dropped 7 bases, with 8 bases sitting between them. The CDR3 runs 11 residues. In germline, CDR1 is DFQATT, CDR2 SNEGSKA (reference sequence). The CDR3 protein is CSAISGNEQFF. The CDR3 DNA sequence: TGCAGTGCTATTTCAGGGAATGAGCAGTTCTTC.

This clonotype was recorded at least ten times. The chain employs TRBV5-1 and TRBJ2-1; no firm D call. The CDR3 runs 14 residues. With 3 bases removed from V and 6 bases from J, the gap between germline ends came to 13 bases. The germline V gene has CDR1 SGHRS and CDR2 YFSETQ. CDR3 DNA sequence: TGCGCCAGCAGCTCCAGCCAGCGACCCAATGAGCAGTTCTTC. Translating it yields CASSSSQRPNEQFF.

The genes are TRBV27 and TRBJ2-1; the D gene is possibly TRBD1 (5 bases). Germline assignment: CDR1 MNHEY and CDR2 SMNVEV (reference sequence). The CDR3 consists of 16 residues. Trimming pared 4 bases from V and 8 bases from J, leaving 21 bases between. CDR3 region: CASSYVRVPLVDEQFF. The CDR3 DNA reads TGTGCCAGCAGTTACGTCAGGGTTCCCCTGGTGGATGAGCAGTTCTTC.

This clonotype was counted at least ten times. J is TRBJ2-2 and V is TRBV7-6; 7 nucleotides match TRBD1. Germline assignment: CDR1 SGHVS and CDR2 FNYEAQ. V trimming: 1 base; J trimming: 6 bases; junction bases outside the gene matches: 8. CDR3 length equals 16 residues. As DNA, the CDR3 is TGTGCCAGCAGCTTAGAAAACAGGGGAAGGGCCGGGGAGCTGTTTTTT. It specifies CASSLENRGRAGELFF.

This clonotype was detected only a few times. The gene calls are TRBV20-1 and TRBJ2-5; tentatively, D is TRBD1 or TRBD2 (5 bases each). Trimming pared 5 bases from V and 7 bases from J, leaving 17 bases between. The CDR3 extends over 13 amino acids. CDR1 is DFQATT, CDR2 SNEGSKA, per germline (reference sequence). CDR3 coding DNA: TGCAGTGCTGGCGGCAGGGCTGGGAGGACCCAGTACTTC. Translating gives CSAGGRAGRTQYF.

This clonotype showed up many times. The chain joins TRBV28 to TRBJ1-3; D possibly corresponds to TRBD1 (5 bases). The CDR3 consists of 16 residues. Trimming left V 5 bases short and J 4 bases short, with 18 bases between. The germline gives CDR1 MDHEN, CDR2 SYDVKM. CDR3 protein: CASSTHVGREGNTIYF. The CDR3 region has the DNA TGTGCCAGCAGTACCCACGTGGGACGAGAGGGAAACACCATATATTTT.

This chain uses TRBV28 with TRBJ2-7; 11 bases are a match to TRBD1. CDR1 is MDHEN and CDR2 is SYDVKM in the germline V gene. The CDR3 covers 15 residues. The junction had 9 bases not matched to a gene; V was cut back by 6 bases and J by 5 bases. CDR3 DNA sequence: TGTGCCAGCAGCCACCTCGGACAGGGGGCCGACGAGCAGTACTTC. It codes for CASSHLGQGADEQYF.

This clonotype has at least ten counts. The V call is TRBV2, the J call TRBJ2-5; 10 positions agree with TRBD2. The V segment lost 7 bases and the J segment 4 bases; nucleotides outside the gene matches: 9. The germline CDR1 and CDR2 sequences are SNHLY and FYNNEI. The CDR3 contains 15 residues. CDR3 in DNA: TGTGCCAGCAAATCTAGCGGGAGAGTCGGAGAGACCCAGTACTTC. Protein: CASKSSGRVGETQYF.

Many counts were recorded for this clonotype. V and J are TRBV5-1 and TRBJ1-2; D not resolved. CDR3 length: 14 residues. Trimming left V 0 bases short and J 5 bases short, with 11 bases between. The germline V gene has CDR1 SGHRS and CDR2 YFSETQ. CDR3 bases: TGCGCCAGCAGCTTGGCGGTGGGAAGGTATGGCTACACCTTC. Amino acids: CASSLAVGRYGYTF.

The V call is TRBV5-1, the J call TRBJ2-1; D is ambiguous. CDR1 is SGHRS and CDR2 is YFSETQ in the germline V gene. Between the trimmed V and J ends, which lost 5 bases and 6 bases, there was a span of 9 bases. This CDR3 region has 12 residues. The CDR3 bases are TGCGCCAGCAGTATTGGCCTCAATGAGCAGTTCTTC. Protein: CASSIGLNEQFF.

There are many counts of this clonotype. The chain carries TRBV20-1 and TRBJ2-3, with 11 positions matching TRBD1. Trimming took 2 bases from V and 3 from J; bases not matched to a gene: 1. Germline V gene sequence: CDR1 DFQATT, CDR2 SNEGSKA (reference sequence). The CDR3 covers 14 residues. The CDR3 nucleotides read TGCAGTGCTAGAAGGGACAGGGGGACAGATACGCAGTATTTT. This sequence encodes CSARRDRGTDTQYF.

This clonotype was detected only a few times. This chain connects TRBV20-1 to TRBJ1-4; D might be TRBD1 (6 bases). From germline, CDR1 is DFQATT and CDR2 SNEGSKA (reference sequence). The V end was cut by 6 bases, the J end by 4 bases, with 12 bases between. This CDR3 comprises 13 residues. The CDR3 protein is CSAPGTFNEKLFF. CDR3 nucleotides: TGCAGTGCACCCGGGACATTTAATGAAAAACTGTTTTTT.

The chain is built from TRBV6-1 and TRBJ2-2; 7 positions match TRBD1. Trimming cost V 5 bases and J 0 bases; bases outside gene matches: 12. CDR3 length equals 18 residues. Germline V gene data show CDR1 as MNHNS and CDR2 as SASEGT. CDR3 loop: CASSFYRGACPNTGELFF. CDR3 DNA sequence: TGTGCCAGCAGTTTCTACAGGGGCGCGTGCCCGAACACCGGGGAGCTGTTTTTT.

Concerning this clonotype: The DNA is omitted, as the CDR3 cannot be located on it reliably, and the CDR3 follows TCRdb's listing. The V and J genes are TRBV5-1 and TRBJ2-1; TRBD2, as called in the table, went unchecked against the DNA. The CDR3 is made up of 15 amino acids, end residues included. Germline CDR1 SGHRS, CDR2 YFSETQ. The CDR3 loop reads CASSFASGAYNEQLF.